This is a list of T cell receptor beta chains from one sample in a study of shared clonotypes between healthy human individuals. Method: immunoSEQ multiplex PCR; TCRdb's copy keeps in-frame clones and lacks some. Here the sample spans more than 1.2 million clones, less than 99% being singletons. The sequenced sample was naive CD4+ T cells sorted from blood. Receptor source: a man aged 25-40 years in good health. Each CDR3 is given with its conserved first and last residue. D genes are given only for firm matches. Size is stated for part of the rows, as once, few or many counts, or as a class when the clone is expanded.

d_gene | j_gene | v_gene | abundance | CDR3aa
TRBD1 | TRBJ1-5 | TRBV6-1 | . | CASTRTGGFGQPQHF
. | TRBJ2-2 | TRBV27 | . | CASSLSFLDGANTGELFF
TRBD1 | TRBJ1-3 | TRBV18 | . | CASSPLGTAIGNTIYF
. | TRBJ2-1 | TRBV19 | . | CASRPGLSYNEQFF
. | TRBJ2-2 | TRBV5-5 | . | CASSKQAWTAGELFF
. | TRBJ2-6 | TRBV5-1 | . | CASSLDTVILARSGANVLTF
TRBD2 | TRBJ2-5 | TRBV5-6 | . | CASSGLRGALRETQYF
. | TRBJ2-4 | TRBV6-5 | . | CASKRAGDQYF
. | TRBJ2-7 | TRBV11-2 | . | CASSLWTEPYEQYF
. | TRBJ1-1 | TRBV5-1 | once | CASSLDSGWAEAFF
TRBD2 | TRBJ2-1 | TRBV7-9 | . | CASTVGLAGVNEQFF
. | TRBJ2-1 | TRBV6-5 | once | CASPGGHVDGDEQFF
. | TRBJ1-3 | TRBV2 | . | CASSTQGGGNTIYF
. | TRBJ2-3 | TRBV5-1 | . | CASSLERTSTDTQYF
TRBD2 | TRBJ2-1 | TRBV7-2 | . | CASSLFSRWREGDNEQFF
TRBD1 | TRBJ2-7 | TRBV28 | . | CASINTPGTGDYEQYF
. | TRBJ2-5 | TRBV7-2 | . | CASSLEQQETQYF
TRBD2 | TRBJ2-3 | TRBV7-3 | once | CASSLGLAGGPDTQYF
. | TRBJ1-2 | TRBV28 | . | CASSRLNYGYTF
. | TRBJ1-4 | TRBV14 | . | CASSQDYRMGEKLFF
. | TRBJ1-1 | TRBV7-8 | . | CASSQNLLGVETEAFF
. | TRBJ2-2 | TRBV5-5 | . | CASSLKLQGTGELFF
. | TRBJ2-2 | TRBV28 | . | CASSSPTWTANTGELFF
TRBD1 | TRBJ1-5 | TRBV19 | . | CASSRGQGSAPSPQHF
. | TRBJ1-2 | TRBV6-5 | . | CASSPWQGQSYGYTF
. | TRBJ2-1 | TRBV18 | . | CASSPLPGTHYNEQFF
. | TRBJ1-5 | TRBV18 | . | CASSKSGGGSPQHF
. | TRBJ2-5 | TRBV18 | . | CASSPPEGSRQTQYF
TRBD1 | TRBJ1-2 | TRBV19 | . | CASSSRTGRNYGYTF
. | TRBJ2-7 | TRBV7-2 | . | CASSLEGFLPEQYF
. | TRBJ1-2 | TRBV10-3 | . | CAISESRAFNYGYTF
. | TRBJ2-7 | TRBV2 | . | CASCWDTSYEQYF
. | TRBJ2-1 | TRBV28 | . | CASSRLFGEQFF
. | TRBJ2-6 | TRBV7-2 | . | CASSGRGAGANVLTF
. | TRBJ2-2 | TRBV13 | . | CASSTDRANTGELFF
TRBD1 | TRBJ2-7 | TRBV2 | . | CASSTQGAGWDEQYF
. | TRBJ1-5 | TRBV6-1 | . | CASSEGLSNQPQHF
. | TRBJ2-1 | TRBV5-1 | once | CASSLSPLKEQFF
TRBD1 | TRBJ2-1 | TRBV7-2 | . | CASSSLRGPSSYNEQFF
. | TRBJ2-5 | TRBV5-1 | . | CASTLVAGAETQYF
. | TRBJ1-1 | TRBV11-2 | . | CASSLVVTAVNTEAFF
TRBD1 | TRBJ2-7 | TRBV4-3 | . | CASSQEGTGPYEQYF
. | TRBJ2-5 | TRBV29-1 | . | CSVAGWGRQETQYF
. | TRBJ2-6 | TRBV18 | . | CASSPPGVGSGANVLTF
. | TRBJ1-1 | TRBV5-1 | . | CASSLGGTNTEAFF
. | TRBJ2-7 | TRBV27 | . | CASTLNYEQYF
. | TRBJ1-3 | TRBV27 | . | CASSGPGNTIYF
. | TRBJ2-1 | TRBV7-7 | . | CASSLGGHQGEQFF
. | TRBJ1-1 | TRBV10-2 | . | CASRDSPVSNTEAFF
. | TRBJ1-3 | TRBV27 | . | CASGLIGGNTIYF
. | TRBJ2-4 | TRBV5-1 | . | CASSSGAKNIQYF
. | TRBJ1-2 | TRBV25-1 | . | CASRLGKTYGYTF